The clone carrying this TCR beta chain has only one observation. What it recognizes is unknown. The data stem from a study of cytomegalovirus exposure and HLA in healthy donors. It was with 60 Vbeta and 13 Jbeta primers that the PCR ran. Assay used: immunoSEQ multiplex PCR; TCRdb lists only in-frame clones, some missing. This table holds approximately 160,000 clones, around 80% found once. General study results and limits: Indistinguishable V segments, including TRBV6-2 and TRBV6-3, were excluded.

The length of the CDR3 is 15 residues. Trimming shortened V by 4 bases and J by 3 bases, and 18 bases separated the two germline ends. Germline V gene data show CDR1 as GTSNPN and CDR2 as SVGIG (reference sequence). This receptor was taken from a woman in her twenties or thirties in good health and CMV-seropositive. The rearrangement uses TRBV30 and TRBJ1-1, with D tentatively TRBD1 (6 bases). Sequenced sample: PBMCs. As DNA, the CDR3 is TGTGCCTGGACCATCCAAAGTGGGGGCGACACTGAAGCTTTCTTT. Translation: CAWTIQSGGDTEAFF.